This T cell receptor beta chain was recovered during a study of CD8 T cells in Susac syndrome. The ends lost 2 bases at V and 1 base at J; junction bases unmatched: 7. Germline CDR1 reads MNHEY; CDR2 reads SMNVEV (reference sequence). The CDR3 runs to 17 residues. The RNA, about 0.45 to 1 ug, was put through reverse transcription using random hexamers. MiXCR was run by TCRdb on the immunoSEQ multiplex PCR reads, yielding one entry per CDR3 protein. The sample has about 180,000 distinct CDR3 sequences, 95% seen once. The source material was CD8+ T cells from PBMCs. J is TRBJ2-4 and V is TRBV27, with 8 positions matching TRBD2. This clonotype was sampled from a human donor with multiple sclerosis. CDR3 nucleotide sequence: TGTGCCAGCAGTTTACGCCGGGGGGGGGTCGCCAAAAACATTCAGTACTTC. This encodes CASSLRRGGVAKNIQYF.